A single sample is the source of the 18 T cell receptor beta chains below, sequenced in a study of regulatory T cells in long-lasting Graves disease. Time point denoted: newly diagnosed GD, antithyroid drugs for less than 3 months. Extracted PBMC RNA gave rise to the TCR library. The TCR beta library used iRepertoire HTBI primers with Arm-PCR amplification of CDR3. TCRdb recomputed calls from the multiplex PCR reads with MiXCR, one row per CDR3 protein. The sample consists of 440,000 or so distinct CDR3 sequences, about a sixth of them appearing once. These sequences were also reported in another study, on T cells in Graves' hyperthyroidism and ophthalmopathy.

Sample: peripheral blood mononuclear cells (PBMCs), taken at new diagnosis, from a patient treated with antithyroid drugs. These receptors came from a woman under 40 with Graves disease.

Remarks on this clonotype: It may be a read error: a sequence one base away is much more abundant. The V gene is TRBV28, the J gene TRBJ1-2, with D possibly TRBD1 on 6 matching bases. This CDR3 has 14 amino acids. The germline CDR1 and CDR2 sequences are MDHEN and SYDVKM. This CDR3 reads CASSSRDTNYGHTF. The CDR3 DNA follows: TGTGCCAGCAGTTCCCGGGACACTAACTATGGCCACACCTTC.

This clonotype was observed many times. V is TRBV11-2 and J is TRBJ2-7; the D gene is possibly TRBD1 (5 bases). CDR1 is SGHAT, CDR2 FQNNGV, per germline. The germline V and J ends were trimmed by 3 bases and 2 bases, with 11 bases remaining between them. The CDR3 runs to 14 residues. In DNA, the CDR3 is TGTGCCAGCAGCTTTATGCAGGGTCCCTACGAGCAGTACTTC. Encoded protein: CASSFMQGPYEQYF.

There are a few counts of this clonotype. The chain couples TRBV29-1 to TRBJ2-2, with 9 nucleotides matching TRBD2. CDR3 size: 14 residues. CDR1 and CDR2 from the germline V gene are SQVTM and ANQGSEA. V was pared by 4 bases and J by 8 bases, with 8 bases of the junction left unmatched. CDR3 sequence (DNA): TGCAGCGTTGGATCGTTGCGGGAGGGTGGGGAGCTGTTTTTT. Translating it yields CSVGSLREGGELFF.

On this clonotype itself: A read error is the likely source, as a far larger clone sits one nucleotide away. The CDR3 end shows no conserved phenylalanine or tryptophan, and so a read error is likely. This chain uses TRBV6-2 or TRBV6-3 with TRBJ2-6, with D possibly called TRBD1 or TRBD2 (5 bases each). V lost 5 bases and J lost 4, with 15 bases in between. This CDR3 contains 16 residues. Germline lookup yields CDR1 MNHEY and CDR2 SVGEGT. This CDR3 is CASSTPGRDGANVLTS. CDR3 nucleotides: TGTGCCAGCAGTACGCCAGGGAGAGACGGGGCCAACGTCCTGACTTCC.

This clonotype was seen repeatedly, ten times or more. The chain links TRBV7-9 to TRBJ2-1; 7 nucleotides align to TRBD1. CDR3 size: 15 residues. The germline V gene has CDR1 SEHNR and CDR2 FQNEAQ (reference sequence). V was clipped by 3 bases and J by 2 bases; unmatched bases: 4. The DNA of the CDR3 is TGTGCCAGCAGCTTTGGGCAGGGGGCCTACAATGAGCAGTTCTTC. It is translated as CASSFGQGAYNEQFF.

DNA for the CDR3: TGTGCCAGCAGCCTACATCCATCCTACGAGCAGTACTTC. Residues: CASSLHPSYEQYF. This chain links TRBV27 with TRBJ2-7; D call uncertain. The CDR3 has 13 residues. Trimming stripped 6 bases from V and 1 base from J, with 10 bases between. CDR1 and CDR2 from the germline V gene are MNHEY and SMNVEV (reference sequence).

J is TRBJ1-5 and V is TRBV5-8; D unclear. The V end lost 2 bases, the J end lost 7 bases, and 7 bases lay between the germline ends. This CDR3 is 12 amino acids long. Looked up from germline, CDR1 is SGHTS and CDR2 is YDEGEE. CDR3 coding DNA: TGTGCCAGCAGCTTTATTTGGCAGCCCCAGCATTTT. Translation gives CASSFIWQPQHF.

Worth noting for this clonotype: A much larger clone is a single base away; this may be a read error. The conserved final phenylalanine or tryptophan is absent from the CDR3, which likely points to a read error. This chain joins TRBV11-2 and TRBJ2-1; the match to TRBD2 covers 9 bases. Trimming took 11 bases from V and 6 from J; bases not matched to a gene: 11. The CDR3 covers 14 residues. Per germline, CDR1 SGHAT and CDR2 FQNNGV. CDR3 in amino acids: CASSFGGLANEQFS. The CDR3 DNA is TGTGCCTCCTCCTTTGGGGGACTAGCCAATGAGCAGTTCTCC.

This clonotype showed up many times. The CDR3 is CASSFVGPAYEQYF. The CDR3 nucleotides are TGTGCCAGCAGCTTCGTTGGACCGGCCTACGAGCAGTACTTC. The chain employs TRBV11-1 and TRBJ2-7; D unclear. This CDR3 is 14 amino acids long. Trimming shortened V by 3 bases and J by 2 bases, and 11 bases separated the two germline ends. Germline values: CDR1 SGHAT, CDR2 FQDESV (reference sequence).

Points on this clonotype: One end of the junction is discordant with germline, which a read error may explain. The V gene is TRBV28, the J gene TRBJ2-4; TRBD1 or TRBD2 may be the D gene (5 bases each). This CDR3 is 13 amino acids long. From germline, CDR1 is MDHEN and CDR2 SYDVKM. CDR3 bases: TGTGCCAGCGCCAGGGTGCCGGGAAACATTCAGTGCTTC. The encoded protein is CASARVPGNIQCF. The full variable domain, rest sourced from reference TRBV28 and TRBJ2-4, is DVKVTQSSRYLVKRTGEKVFLECVQDMDHENMFWYRQDPGLGLRLIYFSYDVKMKEKGDIPEGYSVSREKKERFSLILESASTNQTSMYLCASARVPGNIQCFGAGTRLSVL.

This clonotype appeared many times. The J gene is TRBJ2-5, the V gene TRBV18; D unresolved. V was shortened by 8 bases and J by 1 base, with 5 bases between the two germline ends. The germline V gene encodes CDR1 KGHSH and CDR2 LQKENI. The CDR3 covers 11 residues. The CDR3 region has the DNA TGTGCCAGCGACCGCCAAGAGACCCAGTACTTC. The encoded protein is CASDRQETQYF.

This clonotype has at least ten counts. At one end, the junction sequence differs from germline, possibly due to a read error. This chain links TRBV7-3 with TRBJ1-4; D is unclear. This CDR3 comprises 10 residues. Germline V gene data show CDR1 as SGHTA and CDR2 as FQGTGA. This chain's CDR3 is CATQPRRNPF. The DNA of the CDR3 is TGTGCCACCCAACCACGGAGGAACCCTTTT.

There are many counts of this clonotype. V usage is TRBV28 and J usage is TRBJ2-1; a weak D match, TRBD2 (5 bases). V was clipped by 1 base and J by 11 bases, with 12 bases between them. CDR3 size: 13 residues. CDR1 and CDR2 (germline): MDHEN, SYDVKM. The CDR3 DNA reads as TGTGCCAGCAGTTTATACCCGGGGAAGCAGCAGTTCTTC. Translating gives CASSLYPGKQQFF.

Ten or more counts support this clonotype. This chain connects TRBV2 to TRBJ1-2; no firm D call. The CDR3 consists of 16 residues. Trimming shortened V by 1 base and J by 1 base, and 13 bases separated the two germline ends. Germline assignment: CDR1 SNHLY and CDR2 FYNNEI. CDR3 DNA: TGTGCCAGCAGTGAAGACGAGAGCCCTCATAACTATGGCTACACCTTC. Translated, it gives CASSEDESPHNYGYTF.

This chain joins TRBV20-1 and TRBJ2-3; TRBD2 matches at 9 bases. Germline CDR1 and CDR2: DFQATT and SNEGSKA (reference sequence). V was pared by 1 base and J by 3 bases, with 5 bases of the junction left unmatched. CDR3 length equals 15 residues. The CDR3 spells CSARGWREGTDTQYF. The CDR3 region has the DNA TGCAGTGCTAGAGGGTGGCGGGAGGGGACAGATACGCAGTATTTT.

In its sample, this clonotype was seen a few times. The J gene is TRBJ1-5, the V gene TRBV29-1; perhaps TRBD1 as D (6 bases). Trimming took 7 bases from V and 6 from J, leaving 19 bases between them. The germline gives CDR1 SQVTM, CDR2 ANQGSEA. The CDR3 totals 14 residues. This CDR3 reads CSAQTGYSGQPQHF. CDR3 nucleotide sequence: TGCAGCGCCCAAACAGGGTATAGTGGTCAGCCCCAGCATTTT.

This clonotype occurred many times. The genes are TRBV7-2 and TRBJ2-1; 9 bases map to TRBD2. J gave up 3 bases and V 0 bases, and 18 bases lay outside the gene matches. This CDR3 contains 21 residues. CDR1 and CDR2 from the germline V gene are SGHTA and FQGNSA. The CDR3 here is CASSLAGGRAPSAYIYNEQFF. The CDR3 DNA sequence: TGTGCCAGCAGCTTAGCGGGCGGGAGGGCCCCCTCAGCCTACATCTACAATGAGCAGTTCTTC. The complete variable domain, with remaining parts taken from reference TRBV7-2 and TRBJ2-1, reads GAGVSQSPSNKVTEKGKDVELRCDPISGHTALYWYRQSLGQGLEFLIYFQGNSAPDKSGLPSDRFSAERTGGSVSTLTIQRTQQEDSAVYLCASSLAGGRAPSAYIYNEQFFGPGTRLTVL.

The chain carries TRBV7-2 and TRBJ2-5; 10 bases align to TRBD2. The V and J ends lost 5 bases and 5 bases, in that order; junction bases with no gene match: 8. The CDR3 covers 15 residues. Germline CDR1 and CDR2: SGHTA and FQGNSA. CDR3 amino acids: CASSLSLAGAETQYF. CDR3 nucleotide sequence: TGTGCCAGCAGCCTCAGCCTAGCGGGAGCGGAGACCCAGTACTTC.